The 19 T cell receptor beta chains given below trace back to one sample, sequenced in a study of regulatory T cells in long-lasting Graves disease. This sample's time point: persistent/refractory GD, antithyroid drugs over 5 years with positive TRAb. The TCR library was made from RNA extracted from PBMCs. Building the TCR beta libraries relied on iRepertoire HTBI primers, and CDR3 regions underwent Arm-PCR. One entry per CDR3 protein, called by TCRdb with MiXCR from the multiplex PCR reads. This table has under 500,000 distinct CDR3 sequences, 20% to 25% appearing once. Specimen: peripheral blood mononuclear cells (PBMCs), collected when the disease was refractory, from a patient treated with antithyroid drugs. The receptors here all came from a female donor with Graves disease.

This clonotype was seen more than once but under ten times. The chain couples TRBV12-3 or TRBV12-4 to TRBJ1-3; D gene uncertain. CDR3 size: 14 residues. V was clipped by 6 bases and J by 2 bases, with 11 bases between them. Here the CDR3 reads CASRASAAGNTIYF. The CDR3 bases are TGTGCCAGCAGGGCCTCGGCGGCTGGAAACACCATATATTTT.

The sample holds a few counts of this clonotype. This chain links TRBV6-5 with TRBJ1-5, with D possibly being TRBD1 (5 bases). V was pared by 2 bases and J by 11 bases, with 10 bases between. Germline V gene sequence: CDR1 MNHEY, CDR2 SVGAGI. CDR3 length: 12 amino acids. The CDR3 region has the DNA TGTGCCAGCAGTTACCCCCCGGGGGCCCAGCATTTT. Translation gives CASSYPPGAQHF.

This clonotype was seen only a few times. The chain has TRBV20-1 and TRBJ2-7; TRBD2 might be the D (7 bases). Trimming cost V 6 bases and J 4 bases, with 22 bases left between them. CDR1 and CDR2 from the germline V gene are DFQATT and SNEGSKA (reference sequence). The CDR3 loop spans 15 amino acids. Here the CDR3 reads CSASQSWGGGYEQYF. For the CDR3, the DNA is TGCAGTGCCTCCCAGTCATGGGGGGGCGGGTACGAGCAGTACTTC.

The chain has TRBV6-2 or TRBV6-3 and TRBJ1-1; D perhaps matches TRBD1 (5 bases). The CDR3 is 18 amino acids. Germline CDR1 reads MNHEY; CDR2 reads SVGEGT. Trimming took off 0 bases at V and 0 bases at J, with 17 bases between the two ends. The CDR3 sequence is CASSYSRQKATMNTEAFF. The DNA for the CDR3 is TGTGCCAGCAGTTACTCGAGACAGAAAGCTACGATGAACACTGAAGCTTTCTTT.

In this sample, this clonotype turned up a few times. The genes are TRBV6-1 and TRBJ2-7; unclear D gene. V dropped 8 bases and J dropped 3 bases, with 11 bases sitting between them. This CDR3 has 12 amino acids. Germline CDR1 reads MNHNS; CDR2 reads SASEGT. The chain's CDR3 is CASAAYSYEQYF. The CDR3 DNA reads as TGTGCCAGCGCCGCCTACAGCTACGAGCAGTACTTC.

The chain uses TRBV5-6 and TRBJ2-3; 11 positions match TRBD2. Germline lookup yields CDR1 SGHDT and CDR2 YYEEEE. V lost 4 bases, J lost 2 bases, and 6 bases stayed unmatched. The CDR3 is made up of 16 amino acids. CDR3 region: CASSGIAGGYTDTQYF. Here the CDR3 DNA reads TGTGCCAGCAGCGGCATAGCGGGAGGGTACACAGATACGCAGTATTTT.

This clonotype was found many times. This rearrangement joins TRBV19 to TRBJ1-4; D gene unclear. The ends were cut back, 8 bases at V and 8 bases at J, with 15 bases in the middle. The CDR3 spans 13 residues. In germline, CDR1 is LNHDA, CDR2 SQIVND (reference sequence). The CDR3 here is CASLGWGDEKLFF. The CDR3, as DNA: TGTGCCAGTCTAGGATGGGGAGACGAAAAACTGTTTTTT.

This clonotype came up many times. The chain employs TRBV15 and TRBJ2-7; 7 positions match TRBD2. Unmatched junction bases numbered 3, after V lost 2 bases and J lost 5 bases. CDR1 LNHNV and CDR2 YYDKDF come from the germline V gene (reference sequence). CDR3 length equals 13 residues. CDR3 sequence reads: CATSRQGGHEQYF. The CDR3 DNA sequence: TGTGCCACCAGCAGACAGGGAGGGCACGAGCAGTACTTC.

This clonotype showed up many times. This chain uses TRBV5-1 with TRBJ2-7; possibly TRBD2 for D (7 bases). The germline V gene has CDR1 SGHRS and CDR2 YFSETQ. This CDR3 region has 15 residues. Trimming left V 4 bases short and J 0 bases short, with 14 bases between. The CDR3 region is CASSAAGHLSYEQYF. Written as DNA, the CDR3 is TGCGCCAGCAGCGCAGCGGGACACCTCTCCTACGAGCAGTACTTC.

The chain links TRBV19 to TRBJ1-5, with D unclear. Trimming left V 3 bases short and J 6 bases short, with 9 bases between. Germline CDR1 and CDR2: LNHDA and SQIVND (reference sequence). This CDR3 has 13 amino acids. CDR3 bases: TGTGCCAGTAGTATGGTAGGTTCTCAGCCCCAGCATTTT. This encodes CASSMVGSQPQHF.

The chain uses TRBV30 and TRBJ2-7; perhaps TRBD1 as D (6 bases). The CDR3 runs 13 residues. The V and J ends lost 0 bases and 3 bases respectively, with 9 bases between them. In germline, CDR1 is GTSNPN, CDR2 SVGIG (reference sequence). CDR3 in amino acids: CAWSVVQGYEQYF. The CDR3 bases are TGTGCCTGGAGTGTGGTACAGGGCTACGAGCAGTACTTC.

This clonotype was found many times. This rearrangement joins TRBV11-2 to TRBJ1-1; D possibly corresponds to TRBD1 (6 bases). CDR3 length: 16 residues. CDR1 and CDR2 from the germline V gene are SGHAT and FQNNGV. V was shortened by 5 bases and J by 1 base, with 17 bases between the two germline ends. CDR3 bases: TGTGCCAGCAGCCCAAATTGGGGGGACAAGAACACTGAAGCTTTCTTT. Its protein is CASSPNWGDKNTEAFF.

The chain is built from TRBV3-1 and TRBJ2-7; D ambiguous. The CDR3 consists of 12 residues. The germline V gene has CDR1 LGHDT and CDR2 YNNKEL (reference sequence). V gave up 0 bases and J gave up 4 bases, with 4 bases separating them. The CDR3: CASSQDTYEQYF. The CDR3 nucleotides read TGTGCCAGCAGCCAAGATACTTACGAGCAGTACTTC.

The table lists this clonotype with a few counts. The CDR3: CASSPGDSNYGYTF. The CDR3 region has the DNA TGTGCCAGCTCACCAGGGGACAGTAACTATGGCTACACCTTC. The rearrangement links TRBV18 to TRBJ1-2; 7 bases map to TRBD1. Germline lookup yields CDR1 KGHSH and CDR2 LQKENI. The CDR3 covers 14 residues. The junction had 1 base not matched to a gene; V was cut back by 2 bases and J by 1 base.

This clonotype has a count of ten or more. The chain couples TRBV6-1 to TRBJ1-4, with a weak D call TRBD1 (5 bases). CDR1 is MNHNS and CDR2 is SASEGT in the germline V gene. The CDR3 covers 15 residues. V dropped 6 bases and J dropped 7 bases, with 18 bases sitting between them. The CDR3 region has the DNA TGTGCCAGCAGACCTTGGGAGGACGGGACTGAAAAACTGTTTTTT. It specifies CASRPWEDGTEKLFF.

This chain connects TRBV6-2 or TRBV6-3 to TRBJ2-2; D gene unclear. Germline CDR1 is MNHEY and CDR2 is SVGEGT. CDR3 length: 11 amino acids. V lost 5 bases to trimming and J lost 7 bases, with 5 bases between them. As DNA, the CDR3 is TGTGCCAGCAGTAACGTCGGGGAGCTGTTTTTT. This sequence encodes CASSNVGELFF.

This clonotype was counted many times. The chain uses TRBV2 and TRBJ1-1, with TRBD1 as a possible D gene (5 bases). This CDR3 has 12 amino acids. Germline V gene data show CDR1 as SNHLY and CDR2 as FYNNEI. V was clipped by 8 bases and J by 1 base, with 8 bases between them. The CDR3 DNA follows: TGTGCCAGCTTTAGGGGGAACACTGAAGCTTTCTTT. This gives the protein CASFRGNTEAFF. Drawing the rest from reference TRBV2 and TRBJ1-1, the complete variable domain is EPEVTQTPSHQVTQMGQEVILRCVPISNHLYFYWYRQILGQKVEFLVSFYNNEISEKSEIFDDQFSVERPDGSNFTLKIRSTKLEDSAMYFCASFRGNTEAFFGQGTRLTVV.

This clonotype was detected many times. The V and J genes are TRBV18 and TRBJ1-5, with a possible D match to TRBD1 (6 bases). This CDR3 is built from 13 residues. Germline lookup yields CDR1 KGHSH and CDR2 LQKENI. Trimming shortened V by 8 bases and J by 2 bases, and 10 bases separated the two germline ends. The CDR3 here is CASSPGGNQPQHF. CDR3 DNA: TGTGCCAGCAGCCCAGGGGGCAATCAGCCCCAGCATTTT.

Of note for this clonotype: This may be a read error, as it is one base from a much larger clone. The chain's CDR3 is CASSPAIGSGAQYF. The CDR3 nucleotides are TGTGCCAGCAGCCCAGCAATCGGGAGTGGGGCGCAGTACTTC. V usage is TRBV11-2 and J usage is TRBJ2-7; TRBD2 is a possible D gene (6 bases). This CDR3 is 14 amino acids long. V was cut by 5 bases and J by 9 bases, with 20 bases left in between. Germline assignment: CDR1 SGHAT and CDR2 FQNNGV.